What follows are 27 T cell receptor beta chains derived from one specimen sequenced in a study of blood T cell repertoires in COVID-19. Data came from immunoSEQ multiplex PCR; TCRdb stores just in-frame clones and leaves some out. Among about 120,000 clones listed, about nine tenths were seen once. Sequencing was carried out using peripheral blood. The receptors stem from a man in his fifties or sixties with COVID-19, enrolled during active disease.

The genes are TRBV15 and TRBJ2-7; D is perhaps TRBD2 (5 bases). Trimming pared 0 bases from V and 6 bases from J, leaving 12 bases between. The CDR3 runs to 14 residues. Germline V gene lookup returns CDR1 LNHNV and CDR2 YYDKDF (reference sequence). CDR3 region: CATSRDRGLGEQYF. CDR3 DNA sequence: TGTGCCACCAGCAGAGATCGGGGATTGGGCGAGCAGTACTTC.

The gene calls are TRBV7-9 and TRBJ1-2, with D unclear. Trimming stripped 6 bases from V and 4 bases from J, with 9 bases between. This CDR3 is built from 12 residues. Germline CDR1 and CDR2: SEHNR and FQNEAQ (reference sequence). CDR3 bases: TGTGCCAGCAGTCTAGACTTCTATGGCTACACCTTC. Translating it yields CASSLDFYGYTF.

The count of this clone is one. The chain is built from TRBV11-2 and TRBJ1-5, with a possible D match to TRBD1 (6 bases). This CDR3 comprises 15 residues. Germline V gene lookup returns CDR1 SGHAT and CDR2 FQNNGV. With 5 bases removed from V and 4 bases from J, the gap between germline ends came to 15 bases. The CDR3 loop reads CASSRAGASNQPQHF. The CDR3 DNA reads as TGTGCCAGCAGCCGAGCAGGGGCTAGTAATCAGCCCCAGCATTTT.

This rearrangement joins TRBV24-1 to TRBJ2-7; 7 bases line up with TRBD1. Germline trimming cut 4 bases from V and 5 bases from J; bases unmatched to any gene: 10. The CDR3 is 15 amino acids. CDR1 is KGHDR and CDR2 is SFDVKD in the germline V gene. CDR3 sequence reads: CATSDPTGLIHEQYF. The DNA for the CDR3 is TGTGCCACCAGTGACCCGACAGGGCTTATCCACGAGCAGTACTTC.

This clone was found once. The J gene is TRBJ2-5, the V gene TRBV19; the D gene is possibly TRBD2 (5 bases). From germline, CDR1 is LNHDA and CDR2 SQIVND (reference sequence). V was pared by 6 bases and J by 2 bases, with 16 bases between. This CDR3 has 15 residues. CDR3 sequence: CASREGRDTQETQYF. The DNA of the CDR3 is TGTGCCAGTAGGGAAGGCCGGGATACACAAGAGACCCAGTACTTC.

A note on this clone: One end of the junction is discordant with germline, which a read error may explain. The chain couples TRBV7-6 to TRBJ2-5; 10 nucleotides agree with TRBD2. Germline V CDR1 and CDR2: SGHVS, FNYEAQ. CDR3 length: 14 residues. CDR3 sequence (DNA): TGTGCCAGCAGCCTAGCGGGAGTTAGGGAGACCCAGTACTTC. This sequence encodes CASSLAGVRETQYF.

The V gene is TRBV18, the J gene TRBJ1-4, with no clear D. V lost 3 bases to trimming and J lost 7 bases, with 15 bases between them. CDR1 is KGHSH, CDR2 LQKENI, per germline. The CDR3 sequence is 15 residues long. The CDR3 sequence is CASSPGPPRGEKLFF. The CDR3 DNA reads as TGTGCCAGCTCACCCGGCCCTCCTCGGGGTGAAAAACTGTTTTTT.

In DNA form, the CDR3 reads TGCGCCAGCAGCCGGACGGACGGGACCTACGAGCAGTACTTC. Its translation: CASSRTDGTYEQYF. This sequence joins TRBV5-1 and TRBJ2-7, with TRBD2 as a possible D gene (5 bases). V was cut by 4 bases and J by 2 bases, with 13 bases left in between. Per the germline V gene, CDR1 is SGHRS and CDR2 is YFSETQ. This CDR3 has 14 residues.

The V and J genes are TRBV6-5 and TRBJ1-2; 7 bases align to TRBD1. V lost 0 bases and J lost 13; bases outside the gene matches: 5. The CDR3 consists of 12 residues. Germline V gives CDR1 MNHEY, CDR2 SVGAGI. CDR3 nucleotides: TGTGCCAGCAGTTACTCACAGGGGCAGGTCACCTTC. Translation gives CASSYSQGQVTF.

The chain carries TRBV5-4 and TRBJ2-1; 8 bases fit TRBD1. CDR1 and CDR2 (germline): SGHNT, YYREEE (reference sequence). The CDR3 is 15 residues long. Trimming removed 4 bases from V and 4 bases from J; junction bases left unmatched: 7. CDR3 DNA sequence: TGTGCCAGCAGCCGCCGGGACAGGAGGTACAATGAGCAGTTCTTC. Its protein is CASSRRDRRYNEQFF.

This chain uses TRBV20-1 with TRBJ2-3, with 11 positions matching TRBD2. With 3 bases clipped from V and 6 bases from J, the junction kept 8 bases outside the gene matches. The CDR3 contains 15 residues. Per germline, CDR1 DFQATT and CDR2 SNEGSKA (reference sequence). CDR3 amino acids: CSASLAGGPGDTQYF. CDR3 DNA sequence: TGCAGTGCTAGTTTAGCGGGAGGGCCGGGGGATACGCAGTATTTT.

This rearrangement joins TRBV19 to TRBJ1-1; the match to TRBD1 covers 7 bases. Germline lookup yields CDR1 LNHDA and CDR2 SQIVND (reference sequence). V was clipped by 6 bases and J by 1 base; unmatched bases: 5. The CDR3 contains 14 residues. Here the CDR3 DNA reads TGTGCCAGTAGACCCGGGACAGCGAACACTGAAGCTTTCTTT. Translation gives CASRPGTANTEAFF. The whole variable domain, remainder taken from reference TRBV19 and TRBJ1-1, is DGGITQSPKYLFRKEGQNVTLSCEQNLNHDAMYWYRQDPGQGLRLIYYSQIVNDFQKGDIAEGYSVSREKKESFPLTVTSAQKNPTAFYLCASRPGTANTEAFFGQGTRLTVV.

The chain couples TRBV10-2 to TRBJ1-4, with TRBD1 matching 7 bases. V gave up 6 bases and J gave up 4 bases; unmatched junction bases: 2. In germline, CDR1 is WSHSY, CDR2 SAAADI. This CDR3 is built from 13 residues. The CDR3 coding sequence is TGCGCCAGCAGCGACAGGGTTAATGAAAAACTGTTTTTT. Translating gives CASSDRVNEKLFF.

The chain carries TRBV6-6 and TRBJ1-2; TRBD1 matches at 8 bases. V trimming: 4 bases; J trimming: 2 bases; junction bases outside the gene matches: 3. Germline CDR1 reads MNHNY; CDR2 reads SVGAGI (reference sequence). The CDR3 contains 14 residues. This CDR3 reads CASSLRTGNYGYTF. The CDR3 DNA follows: TGTGCCAGCAGTTTAAGGACAGGGAACTATGGCTACACCTTC.

The gene calls are TRBV6-1 and TRBJ1-2; TRBD1 matches at 7 bases. The CDR3 runs to 16 residues. The V gene end was trimmed by 1 base and the J gene end by 7 bases; junction bases not matched to a gene: 12. The germline V gene encodes CDR1 MNHNS and CDR2 SASEGT. CDR3 in amino acids: CASSEVPGTEAGGYTF. The CDR3 DNA follows: TGTGCCAGCAGTGAAGTCCCCGGGACAGAGGCAGGTGGCTACACCTTC.

The chain links TRBV18 to TRBJ2-7; 8 bases are shared with TRBD1. Germline V gene sequence: CDR1 KGHSH, CDR2 LQKENI. This CDR3 is 16 amino acids long. Germline trimming cut 3 bases from V and 6 bases from J; bases unmatched to any gene: 13. DNA of the CDR3: TGTGCCAGCTCACCTGGTCAGGGGGCATTAGATCGCGAGCAGTACTTC. Its protein product is CASSPGQGALDREQYF.

This clone appeared a few times. The rearrangement joins TRBV2 to TRBJ2-1; the D gene is possibly TRBD2 (6 bases). This CDR3 spans 14 amino acids. The V gene's germline CDR1 is SNHLY and CDR2 FYNNEI. Trimming stripped 11 bases from V and 3 bases from J, with 17 bases between. The CDR3 sequence is CASSSGEDYNEQFF. For the CDR3, the DNA is TGTGCCTCCTCTTCGGGAGAGGACTACAATGAGCAGTTCTTC. The whole variable domain, filled in from reference TRBV2 and TRBJ2-1, reads EPEVTQTPSHQVTQMGQEVILRCVPISNHLYFYWYRQILGQKVEFLVSFYNNEISEKSEIFDDQFSVERPDGSNFTLKIRSTKLEDSAMYFCASSSGEDYNEQFFGPGTRLTVL.

This clone was detected only a few times. This chain links TRBV19 with TRBJ1-2, with D perhaps TRBD1 (5 bases). The V gene lost 1 base and the J gene lost 6 bases, with 9 bases spanning the gap. This CDR3 comprises 13 residues. The germline V gene has CDR1 LNHDA and CDR2 SQIVND (reference sequence). DNA for the CDR3: TGTGCCAGTAGTATAGGACAGAAGCATGGCTACACCTTC. This gives the protein CASSIGQKHGYTF.

V gene TRBV19 combines with J gene TRBJ1-3; D is unclear. CDR3 length: 15 residues. Germline V gives CDR1 LNHDA, CDR2 SQIVND (reference sequence). Trimming stripped 0 bases from V and 0 bases from J, with 6 bases between. CDR3 DNA: TGTGCCAGTAGTATAGAACTGAACTCTGGAAACACCATATATTTT. Amino acid sequence: CASSIELNSGNTIYF.

The chain carries TRBV7-3 and TRBJ2-2; a weak D match, TRBD1 (5 bases). In germline, CDR1 is SGHTA, CDR2 FQGTGA. The CDR3 loop spans 14 amino acids. The germline V and J ends were trimmed by 6 bases and 6 bases, with 14 bases remaining between them. The CDR3 DNA reads as TGTGCCAGCAGTCCGGTAACAGGAGCCGGGGAGCTGTTTTTT. Protein sequence: CASSPVTGAGELFF.

The CDR3: CASTPGRGNTQYF. The CDR3 nucleotides are TGTGCCAGCACCCCCGGTCGGGGGAATACGCAGTATTTT. The genes are TRBV12-3 or TRBV12-4 and TRBJ2-3; perhaps TRBD2 as D (6 bases). The V end lost 7 bases, the J end lost 7 bases, and 15 bases lay between the germline ends. CDR3 length: 13 residues.

In this sample, this clone turned up once. The CDR3 loop reads CASSSRAGQGREQYF. The DNA of the CDR3 is TGTGCCAGCAGCTCGAGGGCGGGACAGGGGCGCGAGCAGTACTTC. V usage is TRBV7-6 and J usage is TRBJ2-7; 10 nucleotides agree with TRBD1. Germline loops: CDR1 SGHVS, CDR2 FNYEAQ. The CDR3 runs to 15 residues. With 4 bases clipped from V and 6 bases from J, the junction kept 9 bases outside the gene matches.

The chain links TRBV18 to TRBJ1-2; 10 bases line up with TRBD1. V lost 2 bases, J lost 3 bases, and 3 bases stayed unmatched. CDR1 and CDR2 (germline): KGHSH, LQKENI. The CDR3 consists of 15 residues. CDR3 amino acids: CASSPLDRGDYGYTF. DNA for the CDR3: TGTGCCAGCTCACCATTGGACAGGGGGGACTATGGCTACACCTTC. Full variable domain (remainder filled in from reference TRBV18 and TRBJ1-2): NAGVMQNPRHLVRRRGQEARLRCSPMKGHSHVYWYRQLPEEGLKFMVYLQKENIIDESGMPKERFSAEFPKEGPSILRIQQVVRGDSAAYFCASSPLDRGDYGYTFGSGTRLTVV.

V gene TRBV19 combines with J gene TRBJ1-5; D perhaps matches TRBD1 (5 bases). The CDR3 length is 16 residues. V shed 1 base and J shed 1 base, with 11 bases lying between them. CDR1 is LNHDA and CDR2 is SQIVND in the germline V gene (reference sequence). The CDR3 reads CASSIGWGTSNQPQHF. The CDR3 DNA reads as TGTGCCAGTAGTATAGGGTGGGGCACCAGCAATCAGCCCCAGCATTTT. The full variable domain, rest sourced from reference TRBV19 and TRBJ1-5, is DGGITQSPKYLFRKEGQNVTLSCEQNLNHDAMYWYRQDPGQGLRLIYYSQIVNDFQKGDIAEGYSVSREKKESFPLTVTSAQKNPTAFYLCASSIGWGTSNQPQHFGDGTRLSIL.

The chain couples TRBV11-3 to TRBJ1-1, with unresolved D. Germline V CDR1 and CDR2: SGHNT, YENEEA. Trimming stripped 3 bases from V and 0 bases from J, with 8 bases between. The CDR3 spans 14 residues. In DNA form, the CDR3 reads TGTGCCAGCAGCTTGACCGGGATGAACACTGAAGCTTTCTTT. It encodes CASSLTGMNTEAFF.

This sequence joins TRBV19 and TRBJ1-1; no definite D call. V was clipped by 3 bases and J by 0 bases, with 8 bases between them. This CDR3 spans 14 amino acids. Germline V gene sequence: CDR1 LNHDA, CDR2 SQIVND (reference sequence). CDR3 in amino acids: CASSMAGVNTEAFF. The CDR3 DNA follows: TGTGCCAGTAGTATGGCCGGGGTGAACACTGAAGCTTTCTTT.

This clone was counted a single time. The rearrangement links TRBV9 to TRBJ2-7; D remains ambiguous. Germline CDR1 SGDLS, CDR2 YYNGEE. The ends were cut back, 0 bases at V and 1 base at J, with 8 bases in the middle. This CDR3 has 14 amino acids. For the CDR3, the DNA is TGTGCCAGCAGCGTAGATTCCGGGTCCTACGAGCAGTACTTC. Residues: CASSVDSGSYEQYF.